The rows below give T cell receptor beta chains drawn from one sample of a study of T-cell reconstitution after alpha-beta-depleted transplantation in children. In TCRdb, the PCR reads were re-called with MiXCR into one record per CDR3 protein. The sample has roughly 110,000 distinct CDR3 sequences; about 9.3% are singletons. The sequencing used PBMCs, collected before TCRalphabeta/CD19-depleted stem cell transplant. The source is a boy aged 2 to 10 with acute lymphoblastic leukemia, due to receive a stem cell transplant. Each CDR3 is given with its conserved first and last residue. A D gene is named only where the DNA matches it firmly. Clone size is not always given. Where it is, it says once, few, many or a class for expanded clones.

TGTGCCAGCACCCGACAGGGAACAGCTAACTATGGCTACACCTTC	CASTRQGTANYGYTF	.	TRBD1	TRBJ1-2	TRBV12-3/TRBV12-4
TGCAGTGCTAACCGGGACAGGGTCGGCGAGCAGTACTTC	CSANRDRVGEQYF	few	TRBD1	TRBJ2-7	TRBV20-1
TGCAGTGCTAGAGAAAGTCAAGCGGGAGGGGGTTACAATGAGCAGTTCTTC	CSARESQAGGGYNEQFF	few	TRBD2	TRBJ2-1	TRBV20-1
TGTGCCAGCATCCGGGGGGCTGAAGCTTTCTTT	CASIRGAEAFF	.	.	TRBJ1-1	TRBV25-1
TGCAGTGCTAGCGGGGCGGGACAGGGGGCGTACGAGCAGTACTTC	CSASGAGQGAYEQYF	.	TRBD1	TRBJ2-7	TRBV20-1
TGTGCCAGCAGCCTTAGGGTACTAGCGGGAGGCTCCCCCGGCGAGCAGTACTTC	CASSLRVLAGGSPGEQYF	few	TRBD2	TRBJ2-7	TRBV11-1
TGCAGTGCTAGAGGGGACAGACCGTACGAGCAGTACTTC	CSARGDRPYEQYF	few	TRBD1	TRBJ2-7	TRBV20-1
TGTGCCAGCAGCCCAACGACGGTAGAAGCTTTCTTT	CASSPTTVEAFF	.	.	TRBJ1-1	TRBV7-9
TGTGCCAGCAGCTCATCTGGGGGACTAGCGGGAGTCTGGGGGGGCACAGATACGCAGTATTTT	CASSSSGGLAGVWGGTDTQYF	many	TRBD2	TRBJ2-3	TRBV7-8
TGTGCCAGCAGTGGACCCGGGACTAGCGGGATAGATACGCAGTATTTT	CASSGPGTSGIDTQYF	many	TRBD2	TRBJ2-3	TRBV6-1
TGTGCCAGCAGCTCCTCCGCAACCAATCAGCCCCAGCATTTT	CASSSSATNQPQHF	few	.	TRBJ1-5	TRBV3-1
TGTGCCAGCAGTGAATATCTGGGGAGCACAGATACGCAGTATTTT	CASSEYLGSTDTQYF	.	.	TRBJ2-3	TRBV25-1
TGCAGCGTGGGTTGGGTGGACGGAAACACCATATATTTT	CSVGWVDGNTIYF	.	.	TRBJ1-3	TRBV29-1
TGTGCCAGCAGTTTACGGGGAGAGGGTAACTACGAGCAGTACTTC	CASSLRGEGNYEQYF	many	.	TRBJ2-7	TRBV12-3/TRBV12-4
TGCAGCGTTGATCGCACTTCGGGCACCGCATCGATGGATACGCAGTATTTT	CSVDRTSGTASMDTQYF	many	.	TRBJ2-3	TRBV29-1
TGTGCCAGCTGCTTAGTTGGGGGGGCCTCCTACAATGAGCAGTTCTTC	CASCLVGGASYNEQFF	.	.	TRBJ2-1	TRBV7-2
TGTGCCAGCAGCATGGGACTAGCGGGAGCACGCGAGCAGTACTTC	CASSMGLAGAREQYF	.	TRBD2	TRBJ2-7	TRBV7-2
TGCGCCAGCAGCTTGGCGGGGACTAGCGGGAGGACAGATAGGCAGTATTTT	CASSLAGTSGRTDRQYF	.	TRBD2	TRBJ2-3	TRBV5-1
TGCAGTGCTAGCGGGACAGGGGGCTTTCGGGACGAGCAGTACTTC	CSASGTGGFRDEQYF	.	TRBD1	TRBJ2-7	TRBV20-1
TGTGCCACCAGCAGAGAGATTCTCACCGGGGAGCTGTTTTTT	CATSREILTGELFF	.	.	TRBJ2-2	TRBV15
TGTGCCAGCAGCCTGGACAGGGGGCGCGAGCAGTACTTC	CASSLDRGREQYF	many	TRBD1	TRBJ2-7	TRBV7-2
TGTGCCAGCAGCCGGACAGGGGGCCGAGAGACCCAGTACTTC	CASSRTGGRETQYF	few	TRBD1	TRBJ2-5	TRBV2
TGTGCCAGCAGCAAAGTGGGGCAGTCGGTCTCCTACGAGCAGTACTTC	CASSKVGQSVSYEQYF	.	.	TRBJ2-7	TRBV21-1
TGTGCCAGCAGCTTACTAAGAGGGGGGCTCGATGAGCAGTTCTTC	CASSLLRGGLDEQFF	.	.	TRBJ2-1	TRBV7-9
TGCGCCAGCAGTTTTGGGGGCTCCAAAAACATTCAGTACTTC	CASSFGGSKNIQYF	.	.	TRBJ2-4	TRBV10-2
TGTGCCGTGGGCCGAGGACAGAGCTCCTACAATGAGCAGTTCTTC	CAVGRGQSSYNEQFF	few	.	TRBJ2-1	TRBV7-2
TGTGCCAGCAGCTCAATAGGACAGGGGGCCCAAGGGGGAGAGACCCAGTACTTC	CASSSIGQGAQGGETQYF	many	TRBD1	TRBJ2-5	TRBV7-8
TGTGCCAGCAGCCTAACAACAGGGACCAATCAGCCCCAGCATTTT	CASSLTTGTNQPQHF	many	.	TRBJ1-5	TRBV7-2
TGTGCCAGCACCTCGGGCTGGAGCAATCAGCCCCAGCATTTT	CASTSGWSNQPQHF	few	.	TRBJ1-5	TRBV3-1
TGTGCCAGCAAGAGGACAGAGAACACTGAAGCTTTCTTT	CASKRTENTEAFF	few	.	TRBJ1-1	TRBV6-6